One and the same sample provided the 24 T cell receptor beta chains below, sequenced in a study of blood T cell repertoires in COVID-19. Clones were sequenced by immunoSEQ multiplex PCR, and TCRdb holds only the in-frame ones, with some missing. The sample includes 300,000 or so clones, roughly nine tenths of them seen just once. The sequenced sample was peripheral blood. All receptors come from a woman aged 25-40 years with COVID-19, enrolled during active disease.

The chain carries TRBV25-1 and TRBJ1-4, with 7 positions matching TRBD1. CDR3 length: 16 amino acids. The V segment lost 2 bases and the J segment 5 bases; nucleotides outside the gene matches: 8. CDR1 is MGHDK and CDR2 is SYGVNS in the germline V gene. Written as DNA, the CDR3 is TGTGCCAGCAGTGAAAGTCGCGGGACAGTGAATGAAAAACTGTTTTTT. It is translated as CASSESRGTVNEKLFF.

The chain uses TRBV28 and TRBJ2-1, with 12 bases that match TRBD2. The germline gives CDR1 MDHEN, CDR2 SYDVKM. Trimming cost V 3 bases and J 0 bases; bases outside gene matches: 6. There are 18 residues in the CDR3. The CDR3: CASSLAGLAGSSYNEQFF. DNA of the CDR3: TGTGCCAGCAGTTTGGCAGGACTAGCGGGGAGCTCCTACAATGAGCAGTTCTTC. The complete variable domain, with remaining parts taken from reference TRBV28 and TRBJ2-1, reads DVKVTQSSRYLVKRTGEKVFLECVQDMDHENMFWYRQDPGLGLRLIYFSYDVKMKEKGDIPEGYSVSREKKERFSLILESASTNQTSMYLCASSLAGLAGSSYNEQFFGPGTRLTVL.

The chain uses TRBV3-1 (or the pseudogene TRBV3-2) and TRBJ2-7; tentative D call: TRBD1 (5 bases). Germline V CDR1 and CDR2: LGHDT, YNNKEL (reference sequence). The CDR3 covers 12 residues. The ends were cut back, 7 bases at V and 7 bases at J, with 14 bases in the middle. CDR3 in DNA: TGTGCCAGCAATCCAGGGTCTGGGGAGCAGTACTTC. Its translation is CASNPGSGEQYF.

This sequence joins TRBV29-1 and TRBJ2-1, with 9 nucleotides matching TRBD1. Germline CDR1 SQVTM, CDR2 ANQGSEA. With V trimmed by 6 bases and J by 8 bases, 5 bases remained unmatched. CDR3 length: 12 amino acids. The CDR3, as DNA: TGCAGCGTGGGACAGGGTGAGGATGAGCAGTTCTTC. This sequence encodes CSVGQGEDEQFF.

The V and J genes are TRBV7-9 and TRBJ1-1; D is unresolved. Trimming removed 3 bases at V and 7 bases at J, with 27 bases between. The germline V gene has CDR1 SEHNR and CDR2 FQNEAQ (reference sequence). The CDR3 is made up of 18 amino acids. CDR3 sequence reads: CASSLYGRDVQKGNEAFF. DNA for the CDR3: TGTGCCAGCAGCTTGTATGGACGGGATGTACAGAAGGGAAATGAAGCTTTCTTT.

This rearrangement joins TRBV5-6 to TRBJ2-7; D possibly corresponds to TRBD2 (5 bases). This CDR3 is 15 amino acids long. The germline V gene encodes CDR1 SGHDT and CDR2 YYEEEE. Trimming removed 4 bases from V and 0 bases from J, with 14 bases in between. The CDR3, as DNA: TGTGCCAGCAGCCCCCGGAGGCCACTCTCCTACGAGCAGTACTTC. It codes for CASSPRRPLSYEQYF.

On this clone: A read error may account for a junction end that differs from germline. The chain links TRBV19 to TRBJ1-2, with D possibly being TRBD1 (6 bases). CDR1 and CDR2 from the germline V gene are LNHDA and SQIVND (reference sequence). CDR3 length: 16 amino acids. The CDR3 region has the DNA TGTGCCAGTAGGATAGACCTCAGGGGCCCACGGGATGGCTACACCTTC. Its protein is CASRIDLRGPRDGYTF. Supplemented by reference TRBV19 and TRBJ1-2, the full variable domain reads DGGITQSPKYLFRKEGQNVTLSCEQNLNHDAMYWYRQDPGQGLRLIYYSQIVNDFQKGDIAEGYSVSREKKESFPLTVTSAQKNPTAFYLCASRIDLRGPRDGYTFGSGTRLTVV.

This clone showed up just once. The V gene is TRBV6-5, the J gene TRBJ1-1, with D possibly TRBD1 on 5 matching bases. CDR1 and CDR2 from the germline V gene are MNHEY and SVGAGI. V was trimmed by 6 bases and J by 11 bases, leaving 22 bases between them. The CDR3 contains 14 residues. The CDR3 sequence is CASRTYDSGATAFF. The CDR3 DNA reads TGTGCCAGCAGGACCTATGACAGTGGAGCTACGGCTTTCTTT.

The rearrangement links TRBV29-1 to TRBJ1-1, with D tentatively TRBD1 (5 bases). This CDR3 is 12 amino acids long. Germline CDR1 reads SQVTM; CDR2 reads ANQGSEA. V lost 2 bases and J 4 bases, leaving 8 bases between the germline ends. CDR3 protein: CSVEQGGTEAFF. For the CDR3, the DNA is TGCAGCGTTGAACAGGGCGGCACTGAAGCTTTCTTT.

This chain links TRBV27 with TRBJ1-3, with D unresolved. CDR1 is MNHEY, CDR2 SMNVEV, per germline (reference sequence). The CDR3 loop spans 15 amino acids. V lost 5 bases and J lost 2, with 13 bases in between. This CDR3 reads CASSTTGFAGNTIYF. In DNA form, the CDR3 reads TGTGCCAGCAGTACGACGGGGTTCGCTGGAAACACCATATATTTT.

The chain uses TRBV30 and TRBJ2-2; TRBD1 is a possible D gene (5 bases). The germline V gene has CDR1 GTSNPN and CDR2 SVGIG (reference sequence). The ends were cut back, 4 bases at V and 7 bases at J, with 16 bases in the middle. The CDR3 is made up of 14 amino acids. This CDR3 is CAWIGASPHGELFF. The DNA of the CDR3 is TGTGCCTGGATTGGGGCTAGTCCTCACGGGGAGCTGTTTTTT.

J is TRBJ1-6 and V is TRBV27; weak D call: TRBD1 (6 bases). V gave up 2 bases and J gave up 6 bases, with 8 bases separating them. Germline assignment: CDR1 MNHEY and CDR2 SMNVEV (reference sequence). The CDR3 length is 14 residues. The chain's CDR3 is CASSLGQSNSPLHF. The CDR3 bases are TGTGCCAGCAGTTTAGGACAGTCTAATTCACCCCTCCACTTT.

This clone was recorded a few times. This chain uses TRBV30 with TRBJ1-2; TRBD1 might be the D (5 bases). This CDR3 contains 10 residues. Germline CDR1 and CDR2: GTSNPN and SVGIG (reference sequence). V was clipped by 7 bases and J by 7 bases, with 10 bases between them. CDR3 DNA sequence: TGTGCCTTCCAGGGCGGTGGCTACACCTTC. It translates to CAFQGGGYTF.

V gene TRBV25-1 combines with J gene TRBJ1-1; possible D gene TRBD1, 5 bases. The CDR3 runs to 12 residues. V shed 4 bases and J shed 5 bases, with 8 bases lying between them. Looked up from germline, CDR1 is MGHDK and CDR2 is SYGVNS. The CDR3 reads CASSAGHTEAFF. For the CDR3, the DNA is TGTGCCAGCAGTGCCGGACATACTGAAGCTTTCTTT. The complete variable domain, with remaining parts taken from reference TRBV25-1 and TRBJ1-1, reads EADIYQTPRYLVIGTGKKITLECSQTMGHDKMYWYQQDPGMELHLIHYSYGVNSTEKGDLSSESTVSRIRTEHFPLTLESARPSHTSQYLCASSAGHTEAFFGQGTRLTVV.

The V call is TRBV3-1 (or the pseudogene TRBV3-2), the J call TRBJ1-5; a weak D match, TRBD1 (5 bases). V was shortened by 3 bases and J by 4 bases, with 7 bases between the two germline ends. Germline V gives CDR1 LGHDT, CDR2 YNNKEL (reference sequence). CDR3 length: 13 amino acids. For the CDR3, the DNA is TGTGCCAGCAGCCAGACAGTTAATCAGCCCCAGCATTTT. Amino acids: CASSQTVNQPQHF.

This sequence joins TRBV12-2 and TRBJ1-5; TRBD1, the table's D call, was not compared with the DNA. TRBV12-2 has pseudogene status. The CDR3 is made up of 17 amino acids. The CDR3 region has the DNA TGTGCAAGTCGCTTAGCGGGGACAGGTTTTAGCAATCAGCCCCAGCATTTT. Translation: CASRLAGTGFSNQPQHF.

The chain combines TRBV7-2 with TRBJ1-4, with TRBD1 matching over 8 bases. CDR3 size: 13 residues. Germline CDR1 reads SGHTA; CDR2 reads FQGNSA. The V gene end was trimmed by 5 bases and the J gene end by 8 bases; junction bases not matched to a gene: 4. CDR3 residues: CASSMGQDEKLFF. For the CDR3, the DNA is TGTGCCAGCAGCATGGGACAGGACGAAAAACTGTTTTTT. Full variable domain (outside the CDR3, taken from reference TRBV7-2 and TRBJ1-4): GAGVSQSPSNKVTEKGKDVELRCDPISGHTALYWYRQSLGQGLEFLIYFQGNSAPDKSGLPSDRFSAERTGGSVSTLTIQRTQQEDSAVYLCASSMGQDEKLFFGSGTQLSVL.

The genes are TRBV13 and TRBJ2-7; unclear D gene. The CDR3 totals 13 residues. The germline gives CDR1 PRHDT, CDR2 FYEKMQ (reference sequence). V lost 2 bases to trimming and J lost 6 bases, with 11 bases between them. CDR3 coding DNA: TGTGCCAGCAGCTTACACTTAGAGAGCGAGCAGTACTTC. The encoded protein is CASSLHLESEQYF.

The V call is TRBV19, the J call TRBJ2-1; maybe TRBD2 (6 bases). Germline CDR1 LNHDA, CDR2 SQIVND (reference sequence). CDR3 length: 16 residues. The ends were cut back, 6 bases at V and 0 bases at J, with 15 bases in the middle. CDR3 sequence: CASSQLANPSYNEQFF. The CDR3 nucleotides read TGTGCCAGTAGCCAACTAGCTAATCCCTCCTACAATGAGCAGTTCTTC.

This chain uses TRBV3-1 (or the pseudogene TRBV3-2) with TRBJ1-1; D uncertain. This CDR3 is 15 amino acids long. Trimming pared 0 bases from V and 6 bases from J, leaving 14 bases between. CDR1 and CDR2 (germline): LGHDT, YNNKEL (reference sequence). The CDR3 sequence: CASSQEFRQFSEAFF. CDR3 sequence (DNA): TGTGCCAGCAGCCAAGAGTTCCGACAATTTTCTGAAGCTTTCTTT.

The chain employs TRBV5-1 and TRBJ1-1; 9 positions match TRBD1. Losses at the gene ends were 6 bases for V and 4 bases for J; bases not matched to a gene: 10. Germline loops: CDR1 SGHRS, CDR2 YFSETQ. This CDR3 spans 15 amino acids. CDR3 in DNA: TGCGCCAGCACACCCCCCGGGACAGGGACCACTGAAGCTTTCTTT. This codes for CASTPPGTGTTEAFF.

The V gene is TRBV10-3, the J gene TRBJ2-1; 9 bases are a match to TRBD2. Per the germline V gene, CDR1 is ENHRY and CDR2 is SYGVKD. Germline trimming cut 4 bases from V and 5 bases from J; bases unmatched to any gene: 6. This CDR3 spans 15 amino acids. CDR3 region: CAISGGLASDNEQFF. For the CDR3, the DNA is TGTGCCATCAGTGGCGGACTAGCGTCCGACAATGAGCAGTTCTTC.

This sequence joins TRBV7-2 and TRBJ2-3; 7 bases map to TRBD2. The V gene end was trimmed by 6 bases and the J gene end by 5 bases; junction bases not matched to a gene: 11. The CDR3 is made up of 15 amino acids. Germline V gives CDR1 SGHTA, CDR2 FQGNSA. The CDR3 here is CASSKGVLAVDTQYF. CDR3 coding DNA: TGTGCCAGCAGTAAAGGTGTCCTAGCGGTAGATACGCAGTATTTT. Filled out from reference TRBV7-2 and TRBJ2-3, the complete variable domain reads GAGVSQSPSNKVTEKGKDVELRCDPISGHTALYWYRQSLGQGLEFLIYFQGNSAPDKSGLPSDRFSAERTGGSVSTLTIQRTQQEDSAVYLCASSKGVLAVDTQYFGPGTRLTVL.

The chain links TRBV10-3 to TRBJ2-7, with 11 bases that match TRBD1. The junction had 12 bases not matched to a gene; V was cut back by 6 bases and J by 2 bases. Germline-derived CDR1 and CDR2 are ENHRY and SYGVKD. This CDR3 contains 17 residues. CDR3 loop: CAIRHPGQGEAAYEQYF. The CDR3 region has the DNA TGTGCCATCAGACACCCGGGACAGGGGGAGGCTGCCTACGAGCAGTACTTC.